This T cell receptor (beta chain) was profiled in a study of Tregs in tolerant kidney transplant recipients. Method: immunoSEQ multiplex PCR; TCRdb's copy keeps in-frame clones and lacks some. The table lists 100,000 or so clones, roughly 93% of them singletons, with about 1.5% in the top ten. As for this clone: Its antigen is unidentified.

The study's findings and limits: Activated donor B cell expansion appeared to reveal the most relevant donor-specific TCRbeta repertoire.

Mixed chimerism was transient after nonmyeloablative marrow transplants from related graft donors. In germline, CDR1 is MNHEY, CDR2 SMNVEV (reference sequence). V shed 5 bases, J shed 7 bases, and the junction held 3 bases outside the gene matches. The CDR3 extends over 12 amino acids. The TCR comes from a human patient who received a combined kidney and bone marrow transplant. Some of these T cells may belong to the graft donor. Specimen: CD4+ T cells from blood (PBMCs), collected 12 months after the transplant. The chain recombines TRBV27 with TRBJ1-2; 8 nucleotides align to TRBD1. CDR3 DNA sequence: TGTGCCAGCAGTACAACAGGGGGTGGCTACACCTTC. It is translated as CASSTTGGGYTF.